A selection of T cell receptor beta chains follows, all from one sample in a study of regulatory T cells in long-lasting Graves disease. MiXCR, run by TCRdb on the multiplex PCR reads, gives a single entry per CDR3 protein. Of about 200,000 distinct CDR3 sequences in the sample, roughly a fifth were seen once. The same sample was also studied in work on T cells in Graves' hyperthyroidism and ophthalmopathy.

The input for sequencing was peripheral blood mononuclear cells (PBMCs), taken at new diagnosis, from a patient treated with antithyroid drugs. These TCRs come from a woman younger than 45 with Graves disease. CDR3s include the opening cysteine and the closing phenylalanine or tryptophan. A D gene is named only where the DNA matches it firmly. Size is omitted from some rows. Given values are once, few, many or a class for expanded clones.

CDR3aa | CDR3nt | j_gene | v_gene | abundance | d_gene
CASSQDMNGGSDTQYF | TGTGCCAGCAGCCAAGATATGAACGGGGGTTCCGATACGCAGTATTTT | TRBJ2-3 | TRBV3-1 | many | .
CASSFQSLNTEAFF | TGTGCCAGCAGTTTCCAGAGTCTGAACACTGAAGCTTTCTTT | TRBJ1-1 | TRBV28 | many | .
CASSDPGQRTDTQYF | TGTGCCAGCAGCGACCCGGGACAACGCACAGATACGCAGTATTTT | TRBJ2-3 | TRBV3-1 | many | .
CASSYSRTASGNTIYF | TGTGCCAGCAGTTACTCTAGGACAGCCTCTGGAAACACCATATATTTT | TRBJ1-3 | TRBV6-9 | many | .
CASSLDWWASREEETQYF | TGTGCCAGCAGCTTAGATTGGTGGGCTTCGCGGGAGGAAGAGACCCAGTACTTC | TRBJ2-5 | TRBV11-2 | . | TRBD2
CASRKSNTIGDTQYF | TGTGCCAGCAGGAAGTCAAACACTATAGGTGATACGCAGTATTTT | TRBJ2-3 | TRBV12-3/TRBV12-4 | many | .
CSAATSGTSSRTQYF | TGCAGTGCTGCCACCTCCGGGACTTCCTCACGGACCCAGTACTTC | TRBJ2-5 | TRBV20-1 | . | .
CASSFTGPRGEQYF | TGTGCCAGCAGTTTCACAGGGCCTCGGGGGGAGCAGTACTTC | TRBJ2-7 | TRBV27 | many | .
CASSHVSSAIYF | TGTGCCAGCAGTCACGTGTCTTCCGCCATATATTTT | TRBJ1-3 | TRBV6-1 | . | .
CASSVPQGAYEQYF | TGTGCCAGTAGTGTTCCACAGGGTGCCTACGAGCAGTACTTC | TRBJ2-7 | TRBV19 | many | .
CASSSPGGGRGNTEAFF | TGTGCCAGCAGTTCCCCAGGCGGGGGGAGAGGGAACACTGAAGCTTTCTTT | TRBJ1-1 | TRBV28 | many | .
CASTTQGESGYTF | TGTGCCAGTACCACCCAGGGGGAGAGTGGCTACACCTTC | TRBJ1-2 | TRBV19 | . | TRBD1
CASSATPGRNQPQHF | TGCGCCAGCAGCGCAACCCCGGGCCGCAATCAGCCCCAGCATTTT | TRBJ1-5 | TRBV5-1 | many | .
CASSYRGTAESYNSPLHF | TGTGCCAGCAGTTACCGAGGGACTGCGGAGTCCTATAATTCACCCCTCCACTTT | TRBJ1-6 | TRBV6-5 | many | .
CASGGNTDTQYF | TGTGCCAGCGGGGGTAACACAGATACGCAGTATTTT | TRBJ2-3 | TRBV2 | . | .
CASSPGGDYGYTF | TGTGCCAGCTCTCCGGGGGGCGACTATGGCTACACCTTC | TRBJ1-2 | TRBV6-1 | few | .
CASRLAGPLYEQYF | TGTGCCAGCAGACTAGCGGGCCCTCTCTACGAGCAGTACTTC | TRBJ2-7 | TRBV12-3/TRBV12-4 | many | TRBD2
CASSFQGRGSTYYEQYF | TGTGCCAGCAGTTTTCAAGGCAGGGGGTCCACCTACTACGAGCAGTACTTC | TRBJ2-7 | TRBV28 | . | TRBD1
CASSPGTGLGYEQYF | TGTGCCAGCAGCCCCGGGACGGGGCTCGGCTACGAGCAGTACTTC | TRBJ2-7 | TRBV3-1 | many | .
CASRRTGPDTQYF | TGTGCCAGCAGGAGAACGGGGCCAGATACGCAGTATTTT | TRBJ2-3 | TRBV6-1 | few | .
CASDPHWGDYTF | TGTGCCAGTGACCCCCACTGGGGGGACTACACCTTC | TRBJ1-2 | TRBV6-1 | many | .
CSASQLAGVGEQYF | TGCAGTGCTAGTCAACTAGCGGGAGTGGGGGAGCAGTACTTC | TRBJ2-7 | TRBV20-1 | many | TRBD2
CAIRQAPANEQFF | TGTGCCATCAGACAAGCCCCAGCCAATGAGCAGTTCTTC | TRBJ2-1 | TRBV10-3 | many | .